This TCR beta chain was captured in a study of blood T cell repertoires in COVID-19. In the study overall: From the United States, Italy and Spain came samples of acute and convalescent COVID-19. The cDNA or gDNA used as material had been derived from T cells, B-cell-depleted T cells, or PBMCs.

Authors' methods: Reference gene primer amplification yielded estimated nucleated cell counts. Sequencing was performed with immunoSEQ multiplex PCR; in TCRdb, only in-frame clones are kept and a portion is missing. V and J calls and clone size follow that table, whereas D and trimming were derived from the DNA. The sample carries about 150,000 clones, 80% recorded once. In regard to this clone: Mismatch with germline at one junction end may stem from a read error.

This TCR came from a woman between 45 and 65 years old with acute or convalescent COVID-19. Sample: peripheral blood.

The CDR3, as DNA: TGCGCCAGCAGCCAAGAAAGACCAAGGAGTGCAACCTTT. Its protein is CASSQERPRSATF. The rearrangement joins TRBV4-1 to TRBJ1-1; D unclear. The length of the CDR3 is 13 residues. From germline, CDR1 is MGHRA and CDR2 YSYEKL.